These T cell receptor beta chains were read from a single sample in a study of early T cells in non-severe SARS-CoV-2 infection. In TCRdb, the 5' RACE reads were re-called with MiXCR into one record per CDR3 protein. The data show approximately 100,000 distinct CDR3 sequences, about 11% seen once. Sequencing was performed on whole blood. Receptors originate from an adult who was a healthcare worker with PCR-confirmed SARS-CoV-2 infection or an uninfected control (not recorded which). Both conserved end residues are part of each CDR3. The order of the fields is V gene, clone size, J gene, D gene, CDR3 protein. D genes are given only for firm matches. The size entry is marked missing in some rows and otherwise reads once, few, many or a size class.

v_gene: TRBV21-1; abundance: -; j_gene: TRBJ1-6; d_gene: -; CDR3aa: CASSKGQGGSSSYNSPLHF
v_gene: TRBV5-4; abundance: few; j_gene: TRBJ1-2; d_gene: TRBD1; CDR3aa: CASSLVGTVNAYGYTF
v_gene: TRBV3-1; abundance: few; j_gene: TRBJ2-3; d_gene: TRBD2; CDR3aa: CASSLRGAGTYTDTQYF
v_gene: TRBV20-1; abundance: -; j_gene: TRBJ2-1; d_gene: TRBD2; CDR3aa: CSASRLAGVLSDEQFF
v_gene: TRBV29-1; abundance: many; j_gene: TRBJ2-3; d_gene: -; CDR3aa: CSVEAVTSTDTQYF
v_gene: TRBV7-9; abundance: few; j_gene: TRBJ2-1; d_gene: -; CDR3aa: CASSPQGWDEQFF
v_gene: TRBV5-1; abundance: -; j_gene: TRBJ1-1; d_gene: -; CDR3aa: CASSLESRNTEAFF
v_gene: TRBV2; abundance: many; j_gene: TRBJ1-1; d_gene: -; CDR3aa: CASSRQNTEAFF
v_gene: TRBV13; abundance: -; j_gene: TRBJ2-1; d_gene: TRBD2; CDR3aa: CASSSGLVGGNEQFF
v_gene: TRBV6-1; abundance: -; j_gene: TRBJ1-2; d_gene: -; CDR3aa: CASRATVNYGYTF
v_gene: TRBV6-5; abundance: many; j_gene: TRBJ1-1; d_gene: -; CDR3aa: CASSTFTTTFTTEAFF
v_gene: TRBV28; abundance: -; j_gene: TRBJ1-4; d_gene: -; CDR3aa: CASSPPGTAVGKLFF
v_gene: TRBV19; abundance: many; j_gene: TRBJ1-2; d_gene: -; CDR3aa: CASSIDRRGDGYTF
v_gene: TRBV12-3/TRBV12-4; abundance: many; j_gene: TRBJ1-1; d_gene: -; CDR3aa: CASSVQGPNTEAFF
v_gene: TRBV6-4; abundance: -; j_gene: TRBJ2-3; d_gene: -; CDR3aa: CASRRSGLRTDTQYF
v_gene: TRBV7-2; abundance: -; j_gene: TRBJ2-3; d_gene: TRBD2; CDR3aa: CASSFGLAGLDTQYF
v_gene: TRBV11-3; abundance: few; j_gene: TRBJ2-7; d_gene: -; CDR3aa: CASPRQAPCYEQYF
v_gene: TRBV28; abundance: few; j_gene: TRBJ2-7; d_gene: -; CDR3aa: CASSPRLYEQYF
v_gene: TRBV5-1; abundance: -; j_gene: TRBJ2-7; d_gene: -; CDR3aa: CASSLAVASSSYEQYF
v_gene: TRBV7-2; abundance: many; j_gene: TRBJ1-2; d_gene: -; CDR3aa: CASSLTRFRGAPYGYTF
v_gene: TRBV6-6; abundance: few; j_gene: TRBJ2-6; d_gene: -; CDR3aa: CASSEGGPRSPSGANVLTF
v_gene: TRBV14; abundance: few; j_gene: TRBJ2-6; d_gene: -; CDR3aa: CASSQTGLGPGANVLTF
v_gene: TRBV7-8; abundance: many; j_gene: TRBJ2-7; d_gene: -; CDR3aa: CASSRGTPREQYF
v_gene: TRBV6-5; abundance: -; j_gene: TRBJ2-7; d_gene: -; CDR3aa: CASTERGAHSYEQYF
v_gene: TRBV28; abundance: few; j_gene: TRBJ1-2; d_gene: -; CDR3aa: CASSFARGIYGYTF
v_gene: TRBV4-1; abundance: -; j_gene: TRBJ2-5; d_gene: -; CDR3aa: CASSHPGTPRTQYF
v_gene: TRBV9; abundance: many; j_gene: TRBJ1-4; d_gene: -; CDR3aa: CASSVAPGDEKLFF
v_gene: TRBV12-5; abundance: -; j_gene: TRBJ1-1; d_gene: -; CDR3aa: CASGAAGDTEAFF
v_gene: TRBV30; abundance: few; j_gene: TRBJ2-7; d_gene: -; CDR3aa: CAWSVGGNEQYF
v_gene: TRBV5-1; abundance: many; j_gene: TRBJ2-2; d_gene: -; CDR3aa: CASSLGNRVPNTGELFF
v_gene: TRBV29-1; abundance: -; j_gene: TRBJ2-3; d_gene: TRBD2; CDR3aa: CSAGGAGPGLAGNTQYF
v_gene: TRBV12-3/TRBV12-4; abundance: -; j_gene: TRBJ1-6; d_gene: TRBD1; CDR3aa: CASSLIRDRGVPLHF
v_gene: TRBV27; abundance: -; j_gene: TRBJ2-7; d_gene: TRBD2; CDR3aa: CASSLKREGMYEQYF
v_gene: TRBV2; abundance: -; j_gene: TRBJ1-1; d_gene: TRBD1; CDR3aa: CASSLTGETEAFF
v_gene: TRBV7-9; abundance: many; j_gene: TRBJ1-3; d_gene: TRBD1; CDR3aa: CASSFITGGTPSGNTIYF
v_gene: TRBV18; abundance: many; j_gene: TRBJ2-7; d_gene: -; CDR3aa: CASSPRTGYEQYF
v_gene: TRBV2; abundance: many; j_gene: TRBJ2-7; d_gene: TRBD1; CDR3aa: CASSEQGAFSEQYF
v_gene: TRBV18; abundance: -; j_gene: TRBJ2-1; d_gene: -; CDR3aa: CASSPHKGDEQFF
v_gene: TRBV29-1; abundance: -; j_gene: TRBJ2-7; d_gene: -; CDR3aa: CSVVQGGYEQYF
v_gene: TRBV2; abundance: few; j_gene: TRBJ2-5; d_gene: TRBD1; CDR3aa: CASRRQGMFQETQYF
v_gene: TRBV5-5; abundance: few; j_gene: TRBJ1-5; d_gene: -; CDR3aa: CASSLSRAEGNQPQHF
v_gene: TRBV20-1; abundance: -; j_gene: TRBJ1-5; d_gene: -; CDR3aa: CSASGRDNQPQHF
v_gene: TRBV29-1; abundance: -; j_gene: TRBJ2-5; d_gene: TRBD2; CDR3aa: CSVTSGLETQYF
v_gene: TRBV5-8; abundance: -; j_gene: TRBJ2-7; d_gene: TRBD2; CDR3aa: CASSWGGPLQEQYF
v_gene: TRBV20-1; abundance: -; j_gene: TRBJ2-1; d_gene: TRBD2; CDR3aa: CSALTSGAYNEQFF